This T cell receptor (beta chain) derives from a study of T cells in Graves' hyperthyroidism and ophthalmopathy. Turning to the study itself: Peripheral blood samples were taken at initial diagnosis, prior to any treatment. Points from the study as a whole: In simple terms, a model built on 13 V-J features told ophthalmopathy apart from stable hyperthyroidism. Most thyroid-expanded clonotypes above 0.001 were also found in blood.

Template material for amplifying TCR beta CDR3 regions consisted of RNA transcripts. During a first-round RT-PCR of the TCR CDR3, the HTBI primer set was used. TCRdb re-analysed the multiplex PCR reads in MiXCR, keeping a single row per CDR3 protein. The data contain approximately 400,000 distinct CDR3 sequences, about 18% of them singletons. PBMCs were collected from an approximately 9.4 ml volume of fresh peripheral blood. A word on this clonotype: Its specificity is not known.

V was shortened by 1 base and J by 0 bases, with 10 bases between the two germline ends. The CDR3 contains 16 residues. Germline V gene data show CDR1 as SGHTA and CDR2 as FQGNSA. The sequence was collected from a man aged 18 to 30 with Graves' ophthalmopathy. V usage is TRBV7-2 and J usage is TRBJ1-3; no clear D gene. Sequencing input: blood. CDR3 bases: TGTGCCAGCAGCTTAGGGAGAACCAGCTCTGGAAACACCATATATTTT. The encoded protein is CASSLGRTSSGNTIYF.